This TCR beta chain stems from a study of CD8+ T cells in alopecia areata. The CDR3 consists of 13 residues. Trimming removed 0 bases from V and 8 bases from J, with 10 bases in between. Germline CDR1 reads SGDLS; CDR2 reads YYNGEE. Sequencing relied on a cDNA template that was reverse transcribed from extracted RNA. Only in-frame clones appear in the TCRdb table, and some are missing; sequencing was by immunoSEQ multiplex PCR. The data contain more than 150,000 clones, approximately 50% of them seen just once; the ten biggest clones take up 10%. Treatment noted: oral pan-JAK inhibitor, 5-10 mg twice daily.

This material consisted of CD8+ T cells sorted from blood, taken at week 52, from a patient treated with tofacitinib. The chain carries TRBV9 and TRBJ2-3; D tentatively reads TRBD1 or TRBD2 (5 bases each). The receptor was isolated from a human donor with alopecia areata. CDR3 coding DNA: TGTGCCAGCAGCGTAGAGGGGACGCTTACGCAGTATTTT. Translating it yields CASSVEGTLTQYF.